These T cell receptor beta chains were read from a single sample in a study of T cells in Graves' hyperthyroidism and ophthalmopathy. TCRdb processed the multiplex PCR reads anew with MiXCR; each CDR3 protein has one entry. Of around 350,000 distinct CDR3 sequences in the sample, roughly 19% were seen once. The material sequenced was blood. The receptors originated from a young woman with Graves' hyperthyroidism. Each CDR3 is given with its conserved first and last residue. A D gene is named only where the DNA matches it firmly. Clone size appears in some rows only: once, few, many, or a class for an expanded clone.

CDR3nt | CDR3aa | len | abundance | d_gene | j_gene | v_gene
TGTGCCAGCAGGCCTAGCGGGAGGAGCGACGAGCAGTACTTC | CASRPSGRSDEQYF | 14 | many | TRBD2 | TRBJ2-7 | TRBV28
TGCAGTGCCCGTACCGGGGACTCTGAAGCTTTCTTT | CSARTGDSEAFF | 12 | many | . | TRBJ1-1 | TRBV20-1
TGTGCCTGGACTAGGACAGACATGAACACTGAAGCTTTCTTT | CAWTRTDMNTEAFF | 14 | many | . | TRBJ1-1 | TRBV30
TGTGCTAGTGGTTTGGTCCCTACACAGCCCTGGAAAGGCTACACCTTC | CASGLVPTQPWKGYTF | 16 | many | . | TRBJ1-2 | TRBV12-5
TGTGCCAGCGGGTGGGAGGAAACCGGGGAGCTGTTTTTT | CASGWEETGELFF | 13 | many | . | TRBJ2-2 | TRBV2
TGTGCCAGCAGCCCGGGTCTAGCTAACTACGAGCAGTACTTC | CASSPGLANYEQYF | 14 | many | . | TRBJ2-7 | TRBV12-3/TRBV12-4
TGTGCCACCAGCAGAGATCGGGCGGTCCCGGGCTACACCTTC | CATSRDRAVPGYTF | 14 | many | . | TRBJ1-2 | TRBV15
TGTGCCAGCAGTGAAGCGATTTCGGGATACGAGCAGTACTTC | CASSEAISGYEQYF | 14 | many | . | TRBJ2-7 | TRBV6-1
TGTGCCAGCAGTGATGTGTCAGTTTTTCTTGCGGGTGGCTACACCTTC | CASSDVSVFLAGGYTF | 16 | many | . | TRBJ1-2 | TRBV25-1
TGTGCCAGCAGTGAAAGGTACGAGCAGTACTTC | CASSERYEQYF | 11 | many | . | TRBJ2-7 | TRBV6-1
TGTGCCTGGAGTGCTACTTTGACAGGGTATGGCTACACCTTC | CAWSATLTGYGYTF | 14 | many | TRBD1 | TRBJ1-2 | TRBV30
TGTGCCAGCAGCGTGACCGGGACAGGGGGCGCGGAGACCCAGTACTTC | CASSVTGTGGAETQYF | 16 | . | TRBD1 | TRBJ2-5 | TRBV11-3
TGCAGCGTTGAAGATCTCAGGGACAGGGCCTCCTACGAGCAGTACTTC | CSVEDLRDRASYEQYF | 16 | many | TRBD1 | TRBJ2-7 | TRBV29-1